This TCR beta chain is from a study of human thymus T cells. Overall study results and limits: Thymic as well as blood repertoires seemed to favor certain V and J genes unevenly. Related research examined unrelated individuals and reported that their thymic repertoires overlapped highly.

The table came from immunoSEQ multiplex PCR; TCRdb's copy has only in-frame clones and leaves some out. The profile shows 60,000 to 75,000 clones, 85% to 95% of them singletons. The CDR3 has 16 amino acids. The germline gives CDR1 MGHDK, CDR2 SYGVNS. Unmatched junction bases numbered 9, after V lost 5 bases and J lost 0 bases. Corrective heart surgery yielded the resections from which the thymus tissue came. Healthy Finnish infants undergoing corrective surgery for congenital heart defects were used as donors. This clone was counted a single time. Its target is unknown. The sequenced material came from thymus tissue. The rearrangement joins TRBV25-1 to TRBJ1-1; 7 bases are a match to TRBD1. This sequence originates from a girl less than two years old with a congenital heart defect but otherwise immunologically healthy. This CDR3 is CASSPGTAYMNTEAFF. The CDR3 DNA is TGTGCCAGCAGTCCGGGGACAGCTTATATGAACACTGAAGCTTTCTTT.